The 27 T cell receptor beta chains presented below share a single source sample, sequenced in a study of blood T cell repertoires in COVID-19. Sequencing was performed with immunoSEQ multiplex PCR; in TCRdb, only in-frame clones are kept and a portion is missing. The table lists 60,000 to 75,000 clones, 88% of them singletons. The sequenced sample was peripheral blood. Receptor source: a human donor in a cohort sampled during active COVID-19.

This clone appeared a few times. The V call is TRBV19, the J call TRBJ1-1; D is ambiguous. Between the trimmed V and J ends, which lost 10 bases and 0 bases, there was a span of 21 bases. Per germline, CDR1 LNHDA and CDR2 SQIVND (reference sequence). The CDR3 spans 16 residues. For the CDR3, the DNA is TGTGCCACTAGAGAGGGCCGGCAAGGGATGAACACTGAAGCTTTCTTT. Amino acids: CATREGRQGMNTEAFF.

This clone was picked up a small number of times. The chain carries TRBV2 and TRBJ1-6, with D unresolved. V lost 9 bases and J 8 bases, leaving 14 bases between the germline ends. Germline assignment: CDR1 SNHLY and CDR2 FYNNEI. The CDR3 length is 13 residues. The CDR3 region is CASTQATYSPLHF. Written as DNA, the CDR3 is TGTGCCAGTACTCAGGCAACCTATTCACCCCTCCACTTT.

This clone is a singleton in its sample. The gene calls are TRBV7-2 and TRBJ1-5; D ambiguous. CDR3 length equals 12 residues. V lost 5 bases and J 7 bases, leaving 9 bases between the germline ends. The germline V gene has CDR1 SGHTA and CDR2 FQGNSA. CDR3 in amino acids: CASSRDNQPQHF. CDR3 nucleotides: TGTGCCAGCAGCCGAGACAACCAGCCCCAGCATTTT.

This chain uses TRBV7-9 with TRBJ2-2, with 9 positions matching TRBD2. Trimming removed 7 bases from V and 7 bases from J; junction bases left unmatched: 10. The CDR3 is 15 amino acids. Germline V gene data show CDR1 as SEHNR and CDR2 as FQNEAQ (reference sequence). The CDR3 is CASNLSGGPRGELFF. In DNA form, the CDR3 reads TGTGCCAGCAACCTTAGCGGGGGCCCACGCGGGGAGCTGTTTTTT.

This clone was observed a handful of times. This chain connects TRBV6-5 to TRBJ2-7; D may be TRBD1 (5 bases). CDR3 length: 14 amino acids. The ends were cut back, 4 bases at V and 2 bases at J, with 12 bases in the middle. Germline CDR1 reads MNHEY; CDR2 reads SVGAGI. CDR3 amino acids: CASSLPRVTYEQYF. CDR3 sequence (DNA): TGTGCCAGCAGTTTGCCCAGGGTGACCTACGAGCAGTACTTC.

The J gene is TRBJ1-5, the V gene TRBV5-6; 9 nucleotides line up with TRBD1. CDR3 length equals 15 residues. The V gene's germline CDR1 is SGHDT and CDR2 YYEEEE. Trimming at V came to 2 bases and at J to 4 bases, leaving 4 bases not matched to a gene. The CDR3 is CASSLGTGRNQPQHF. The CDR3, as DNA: TGTGCCAGCAGCTTAGGGACAGGGAGGAATCAGCCCCAGCATTTT.

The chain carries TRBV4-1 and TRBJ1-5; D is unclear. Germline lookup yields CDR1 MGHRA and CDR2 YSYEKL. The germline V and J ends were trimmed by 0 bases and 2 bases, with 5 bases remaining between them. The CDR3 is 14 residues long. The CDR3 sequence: CASSQEGGNQPQHF. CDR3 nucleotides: TGCGCCAGCAGCCAAGAGGGCGGCAATCAGCCCCAGCATTTT.

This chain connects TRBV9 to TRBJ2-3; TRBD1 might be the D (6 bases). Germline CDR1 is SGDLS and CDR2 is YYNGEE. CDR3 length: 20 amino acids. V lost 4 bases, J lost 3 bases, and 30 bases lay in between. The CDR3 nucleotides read TGTGCCAGCAGCCCTCTAGCCCGTCCGTTGGGACAAACGAAGACAGATACGCAGTATTTT. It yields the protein CASSPLARPLGQTKTDTQYF.

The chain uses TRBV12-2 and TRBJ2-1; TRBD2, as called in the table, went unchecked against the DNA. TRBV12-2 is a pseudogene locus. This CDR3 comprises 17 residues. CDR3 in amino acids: CASRLGPRLHSLDEQFF. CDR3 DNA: TGTGCAAGTCGCTTAGGGCCTAGGCTTCACTCTCTTGATGAGCAGTTCTTC.

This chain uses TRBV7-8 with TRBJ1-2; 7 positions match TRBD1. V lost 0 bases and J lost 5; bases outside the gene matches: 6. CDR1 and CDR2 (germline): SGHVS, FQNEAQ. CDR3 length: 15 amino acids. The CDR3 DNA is TGTGCCAGCAGCTTAGCAACAGGGGCTGGGTATGGCTACACCTTC. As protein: CASSLATGAGYGYTF.

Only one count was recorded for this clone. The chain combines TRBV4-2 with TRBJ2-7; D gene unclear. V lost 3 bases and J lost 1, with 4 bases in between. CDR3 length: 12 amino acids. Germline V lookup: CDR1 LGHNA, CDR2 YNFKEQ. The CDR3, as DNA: TGTGCCAGCAGCCATCCTTCCTACGAGCAGTACTTC. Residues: CASSHPSYEQYF.

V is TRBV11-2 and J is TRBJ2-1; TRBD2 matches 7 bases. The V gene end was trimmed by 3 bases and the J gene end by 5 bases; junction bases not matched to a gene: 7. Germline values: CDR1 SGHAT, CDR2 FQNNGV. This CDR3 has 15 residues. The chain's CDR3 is CASSFGSGGNNEQFF. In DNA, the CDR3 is TGTGCCAGCAGCTTCGGGTCGGGAGGAAACAATGAGCAGTTCTTC. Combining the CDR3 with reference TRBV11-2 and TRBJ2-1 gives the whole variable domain EAGVAQSPRYKIIEKRQSVAFWCNPISGHATLYWYQQILGQGPKLLIQFQNNGVVDDSQLPKDRFSAERLKGVDSTLKIQPAKLEDSAVYLCASSFGSGGNNEQFFGPGTRLTVL.

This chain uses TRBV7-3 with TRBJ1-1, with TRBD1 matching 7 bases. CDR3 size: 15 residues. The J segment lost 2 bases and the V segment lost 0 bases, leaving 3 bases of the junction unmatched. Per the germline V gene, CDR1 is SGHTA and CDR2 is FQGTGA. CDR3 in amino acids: CASSLTGTENTEAFF. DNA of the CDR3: TGTGCCAGCAGCTTAACCGGGACAGAAAACACTGAAGCTTTCTTT. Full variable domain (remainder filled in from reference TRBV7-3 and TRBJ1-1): GAGVSQTPSNKVTEKGKYVELRCDPISGHTALYWYRQSLGQGPEFLIYFQGTGAADDSGLPNDRFFAVRPEGSVSTLKIQRTERGDSAVYLCASSLTGTENTEAFFGQGTRLTVV.

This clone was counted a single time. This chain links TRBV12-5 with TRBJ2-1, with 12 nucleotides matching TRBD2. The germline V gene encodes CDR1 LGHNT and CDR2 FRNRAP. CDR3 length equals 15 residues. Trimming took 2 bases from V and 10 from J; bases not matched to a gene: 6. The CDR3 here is CASGLRLAGDGEQFF. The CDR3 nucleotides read TGTGCTAGTGGTTTGAGACTAGCGGGGGACGGAGAGCAGTTCTTC. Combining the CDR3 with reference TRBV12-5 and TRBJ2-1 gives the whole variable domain DARVTQTPRHKVTEMGQEVTMRCQPILGHNTVFWYRQTMMQGLELLAYFRNRAPLDDSGMPKDRFSAEMPDATLATLKIQPSEPRDSAVYFCASGLRLAGDGEQFFGPGTRLTVL.

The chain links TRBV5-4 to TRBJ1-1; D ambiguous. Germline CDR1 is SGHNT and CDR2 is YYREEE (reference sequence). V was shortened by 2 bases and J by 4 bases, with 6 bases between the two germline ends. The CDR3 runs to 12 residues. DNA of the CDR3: TGTGCCAGCAGCTTCGGGAGCACTGAAGCTTTCTTT. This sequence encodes CASSFGSTEAFF.

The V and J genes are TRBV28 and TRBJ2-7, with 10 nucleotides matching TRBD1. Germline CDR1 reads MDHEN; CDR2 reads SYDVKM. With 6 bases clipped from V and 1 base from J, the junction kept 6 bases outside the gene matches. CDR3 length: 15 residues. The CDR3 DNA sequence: TGTGCCAGCAGGCGGGACAGGGGAATATCCTACGAGCAGTACTTC. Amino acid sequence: CASRRDRGISYEQYF.

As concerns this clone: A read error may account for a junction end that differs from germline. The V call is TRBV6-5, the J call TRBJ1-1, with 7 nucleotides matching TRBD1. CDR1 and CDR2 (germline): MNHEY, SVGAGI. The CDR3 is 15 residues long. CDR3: CASSYSRTGATGAFF. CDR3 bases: TGTGCCAGCAGTTACTCCAGAACAGGGGCAACTGGAGCTTTCTTT.

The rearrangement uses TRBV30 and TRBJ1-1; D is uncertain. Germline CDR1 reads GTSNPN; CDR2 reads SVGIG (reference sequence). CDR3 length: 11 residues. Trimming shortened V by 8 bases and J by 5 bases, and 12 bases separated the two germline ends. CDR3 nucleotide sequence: TGTGCCGGTATTAGAGGGACTGAAGCTTTCTTT. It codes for CAGIRGTEAFF.

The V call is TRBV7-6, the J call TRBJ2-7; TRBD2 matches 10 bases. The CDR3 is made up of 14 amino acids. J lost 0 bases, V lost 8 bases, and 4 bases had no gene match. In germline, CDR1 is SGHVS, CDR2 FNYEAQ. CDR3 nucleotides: TGTGCCAGCTCTAGCGGGGGTCCCTCCTACGAGCAGTACTTC. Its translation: CASSSGGPSYEQYF.

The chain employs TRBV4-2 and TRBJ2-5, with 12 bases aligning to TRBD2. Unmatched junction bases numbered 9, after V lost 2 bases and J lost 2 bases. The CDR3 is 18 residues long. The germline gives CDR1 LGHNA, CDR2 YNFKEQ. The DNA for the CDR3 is TGTGCCAGCAGCCAACAATCCGGGACTAGCGGGCGACAAGAGACCCAGTACTTC. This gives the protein CASSQQSGTSGRQETQYF.

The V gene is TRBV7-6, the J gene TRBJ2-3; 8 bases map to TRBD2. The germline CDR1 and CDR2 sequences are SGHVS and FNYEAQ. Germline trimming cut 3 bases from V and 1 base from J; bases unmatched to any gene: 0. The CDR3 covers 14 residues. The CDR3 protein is CASSFSGGTDTQYF. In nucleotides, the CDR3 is TGTGCCAGCAGCTTTAGCGGGGGCACAGATACGCAGTATTTT.

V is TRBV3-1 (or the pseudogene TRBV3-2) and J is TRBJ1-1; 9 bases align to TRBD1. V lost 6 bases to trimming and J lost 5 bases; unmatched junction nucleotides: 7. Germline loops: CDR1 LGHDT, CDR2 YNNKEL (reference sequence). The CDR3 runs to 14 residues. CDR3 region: CASSRDRVRTEAFF. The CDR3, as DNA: TGTGCCAGCAGTCGGGACAGGGTACGTACTGAAGCTTTCTTT.

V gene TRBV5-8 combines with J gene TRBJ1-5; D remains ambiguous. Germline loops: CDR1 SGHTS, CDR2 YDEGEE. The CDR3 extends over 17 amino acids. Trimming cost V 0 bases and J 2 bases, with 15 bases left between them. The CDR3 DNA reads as TGTGCCAGCAGCTTGGATACGGCAGCCCGGGGCAATCAGCCCCAGCATTTT. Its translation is CASSLDTAARGNQPQHF.

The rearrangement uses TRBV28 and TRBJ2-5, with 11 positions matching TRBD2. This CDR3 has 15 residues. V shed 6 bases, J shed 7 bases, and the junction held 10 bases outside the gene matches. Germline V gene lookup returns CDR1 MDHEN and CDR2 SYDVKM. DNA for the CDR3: TGTGCCAGCAGCCTTGGGACTAGCGGCCCCCGGACCCAGTACTTC. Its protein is CASSLGTSGPRTQYF.

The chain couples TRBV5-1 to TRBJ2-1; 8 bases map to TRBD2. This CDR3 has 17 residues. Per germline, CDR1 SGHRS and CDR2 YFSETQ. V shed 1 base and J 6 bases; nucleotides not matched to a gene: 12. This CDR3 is CASSLTGPSGGANEQFF. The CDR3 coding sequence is TGCGCCAGCAGCTTGACAGGACCCTCGGGGGGGGCCAATGAGCAGTTCTTC.

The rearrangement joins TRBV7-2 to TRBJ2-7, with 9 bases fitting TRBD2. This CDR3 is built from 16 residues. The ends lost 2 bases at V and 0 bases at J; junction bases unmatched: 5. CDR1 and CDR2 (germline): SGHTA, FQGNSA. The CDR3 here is CASSLTPGLASYEQYF. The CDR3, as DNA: TGTGCCAGCAGCTTAACGCCGGGACTAGCCTCCTACGAGCAGTACTTC.

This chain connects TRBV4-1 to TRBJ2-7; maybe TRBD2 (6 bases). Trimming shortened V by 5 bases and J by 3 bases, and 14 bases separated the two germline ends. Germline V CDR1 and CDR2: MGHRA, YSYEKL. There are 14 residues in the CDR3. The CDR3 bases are TGCGCCAGCAGCACCCGGGACGGGGGCTACGAGCAGTACTTC. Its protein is CASSTRDGGYEQYF.